Described below is a single T cell receptor beta chain sequence and its context. This sample was included in a study of cytotoxic CD8 clonotypes in ibrutinib-treated CLL. The wider study: Responses: around 24 partial, 2 complete; after median around 64 months, around 14 stayed remitted, around twelve progressed.

A 1 in 200,000 to 1 in 1 million T cell depth was the sequencing target. Using immunoSEQ multiplex PCR, the repertoire was profiled, and TCRdb retains in-frame clones only, with some absent. The sample lists over 30,000 clones; 55% to 80% were seen once. The CDR3 is 15 residues long. Germline CDR1 MNHEY, CDR2 SVGAGI. With 6 bases removed from V and 0 bases from J, the gap between germline ends came to 14 bases. The V and J genes are TRBV6-5 and TRBJ1-2, with a tentative D call TRBD1 (5 bases). The sequence was obtained from a human donor with chronic lymphocytic leukemia. The source material was PBMCs, sampled at disease progression, from a patient treated with ibrutinib. The CDR3 region is CASSPGPGANYGYTF. As DNA, the CDR3 is TGTGCCAGCAGCCCTGGGCCGGGGGCTAACTATGGCTACACCTTC.